The entry below gives a single TCR beta chain sequence along with its context. In germline, CDR1 is MNHEY, CDR2 SVGAGI. The CDR3 is 15 residues long. The ends were cut back, 7 bases at V and 2 bases at J, with 16 bases in the middle. Authors' processing steps: The authors estimated nucleated cell counts from reference gene primer amplification. Assay: immunoSEQ multiplex PCR; the TCRdb copy retains only in-frame clones and omits some. V and J calls and clone size are those listed in that table; D and trimming were worked out from the DNA. The repertoire holds some 76,000 clones, with around 79% as singletons. The sample is drawn from a study of blood T cell repertoires in COVID-19. Across the whole study: COVID-19 samples from acute and convalescent phases originated in the United States, Italy and Spain. T cells, B-cell-depleted T cells, or PBMCs provided the cDNA or gDNA that served as material.

The sample taken for sequencing was peripheral blood. This clonotype originated in a man aged 50 to 59 with acute or convalescent COVID-19. V usage is TRBV6-5 and J usage is TRBJ2-3; TRBD2 is a possible D gene (6 bases). As DNA, the CDR3 is TGTGCCAGCAAACCGGTGGGGGGAATCACAGATACGCAGTATTTT. Protein: CASKPVGGITDTQYF.